A selection of T cell receptor beta chains follows, all from one sample in a study of regulatory T cells in long-lasting Graves disease. TCRdb ran MiXCR on the multiplex PCR reads and lists one entry per CDR3 protein. This sample has over 450,000 distinct CDR3 sequences, with around 11% found just once. The same specimen was also included in a second study, on T cells in Graves' hyperthyroidism and ophthalmopathy.

Source: peripheral blood mononuclear cells (PBMCs), taken at new diagnosis, from a patient treated with antithyroid drugs. Source of these receptors: a woman aged 25 to 39 with Graves disease. Both conserved end residues are part of each CDR3. The D gene is left open where the match is weak. Size values are once, few and many counts, or a class for expanded clones, and some rows have none.

V gene,D gene,J gene,clone size,CDR3 DNA,CDR3 protein
TRBV4-3,TRBD2,TRBJ2-1,NA,TGCGCCAGCAGCCCGGAGGTAATAGCGGGAGCTCTGGATGAGCAGTTCTTC,CASSPEVIAGALDEQFF
TRBV12-3/TRBV12-4,NA,TRBJ1-5,many,TGTGCCAGCACAGCGGGGGGCCCGGGCAATCAGCCCCAGCATTTT,CASTAGGPGNQPQHF
TRBV6-1,NA,TRBJ2-6,many,TGTGCCAGCCTCCCCGACACAGGTTCTGGGGCCAACGTCCTGACTTTC,CASLPDTGSGANVLTF
TRBV6-1,NA,TRBJ1-2,many,TGTGCCAGCAGCACACCCGGGACTAAGATTTATGGCTACACCTTC,CASSTPGTKIYGYTF
TRBV7-9,NA,TRBJ1-3,few,TGTGCCAGCAGCCTAGGTTCTACTGGAAACACCATATATTTT,CASSLGSTGNTIYF
TRBV6-1,TRBD1,TRBJ1-2,many,TGTGCCAGCAGTCTGACTAGGACAGGGGGCTTTAACTATGGCTACACCTTC,CASSLTRTGGFNYGYTF
TRBV20-1,NA,TRBJ2-5,few,TGCAGTGCTAGAGGTGGGGGGCTCCAAGAGACCCAGTACTTC,CSARGGGLQETQYF
TRBV6-2/TRBV6-3,NA,TRBJ1-5,few,TGTGCCAGCAGAAGACAGTCCGCCGATTATAGCAATCAGCCCCAGCATTTT,CASRRQSADYSNQPQHF
TRBV7-2,NA,TRBJ1-2,many,TGTGCCAGCAGCTTAGTGGGGGGTCAGCTCTATGGCTACACCTTC,CASSLVGGQLYGYTF
TRBV28,TRBD1,TRBJ2-7,few,TGTGCCAGCAGTTTACGCTTGACAGGGGATTACGAGCAGTACTTC,CASSLRLTGDYEQYF
TRBV13,NA,TRBJ1-5,many,TGTGCCGCCCCGAGCCAGGATCAGCCCCAGCATTTT,CAAPSQDQPQHF
TRBV18,NA,TRBJ2-3,many,TGTGCCAGCTCAACGACACGGAGCACAGATACGCAGTATTTT,CASSTTRSTDTQYF
TRBV19,NA,TRBJ1-5,NA,TGTGCCAGTAGTATGTCTGACGATCCCGCGCCCCAGCATTTT,CASSMSDDPAPQHF
TRBV28,TRBD1,TRBJ1-2,NA,TGTGCCAGCCTTATACAGGGGGGTAGATTTGGCTACACCTTC,CASLIQGGRFGYTF
TRBV7-2,TRBD1,TRBJ1-3,NA,TGTGCCAGCAGCCCTTACAGGGGTGAAAACACCATATATTTT,CASSPYRGENTIYF
TRBV10-2,TRBD2,TRBJ2-3,NA,TGCGCCAGTATTCGGGACTACACAGATACGCAGTATTTT,CASIRDYTDTQYF
TRBV18,NA,TRBJ2-7,many,TGTGCCAGCTCACCCCCTAACGGGGCGCCGGGGGAGCAGTACTTC,CASSPPNGAPGEQYF
TRBV27,NA,TRBJ2-1,many,TGTGCCAGCAGGCCTTCGTATCAGCGCTCCTACAATGAGCAGTTCTTC,CASRPSYQRSYNEQFF
TRBV4-3,NA,TRBJ2-1,few,TGCGCCAGCAGCCACTCTTCACTAGTCAATGAGCAGTTCTTC,CASSHSSLVNEQFF
TRBV28,TRBD1,TRBJ2-7,many,TGTGCCAGCAGCAACCAACGACAGGGTCACGAGCAGTACTTC,CASSNQRQGHEQYF
TRBV20-1,TRBD1,TRBJ2-1,many,TGCAGTGCTAGTCGGACAGGTTCGAATGAGCAGTTCTTC,CSASRTGSNEQFF
TRBV9,TRBD2,TRBJ2-3,many,TGTGCCAGCAGCGTCATAGCGGGAACTAATACAGATACGCAGTATTTT,CASSVIAGTNTDTQYF
TRBV12-3/TRBV12-4,TRBD2,TRBJ2-1,many,TGTGCCACCCACTCTAGCGGGCGAAGGAATGAGCAGTTCTTC,CATHSSGRRNEQFF
TRBV5-4,NA,TRBJ1-2,many,TGTGCCAGCAGCGCAGTAGGGAGGCGTGGCTACACCTTC,CASSAVGRRGYTF
TRBV30,NA,TRBJ2-2,many,TGTGCCTGGACCCGGGCGGGCACCGGGGAGCTGTTTTTT,CAWTRAGTGELFF
TRBV4-1,NA,TRBJ1-2,NA,TGCGCCAGCAGCCAAACCATGACACAGGGAATCTATGGCTACACCTTC,CASSQTMTQGIYGYTF
TRBV4-2,NA,TRBJ2-5,few,TGTGCCAGCAGCCAAGCCGGTGGAGGGTTGGAGACCCAGTACTTC,CASSQAGGGLETQYF
TRBV28,NA,TRBJ2-7,NA,TGTGCCAGCAGTAGGACTACTAGCTCCTACGAGCAGTACTTC,CASSRTTSSYEQYF
TRBV24-1,TRBD1,TRBJ2-2,many,TGTGCCACCAGTGATGGGGGGACAGGGGGGACCGGGGAGCTGTTTTTT,CATSDGGTGGTGELFF
TRBV5-1,NA,TRBJ2-7,many,TGCGCCAGCAGCTGGAATATGGAGGGCTACGAGCAGTACTTC,CASSWNMEGYEQYF
TRBV27,NA,TRBJ1-2,many,TGTGCCAGCAGCCTACATTCACAAGACTATGGCTACACCTTC,CASSLHSQDYGYTF
TRBV7-9,NA,TRBJ1-2,many,TGTGCCAGCAGCTTAGGGGTGGAACTGTCTAACTATGGCTACACCTTC,CASSLGVELSNYGYTF
TRBV29-1,TRBD1,TRBJ2-7,many,TGCAGCGTTGAACTAGGGACAGGGTATTCCTACGAGCAGTACTTC,CSVELGTGYSYEQYF
TRBV6-2/TRBV6-3,NA,TRBJ1-1,many,TGTGCCAGCAGCCTCAGCGGCTCTGCCACTGAAGCTTTCTTT,CASSLSGSATEAFF
TRBV19,NA,TRBJ1-5,NA,TGTGCCAGTAGTACCGTAGGGGGTGGGAATCAGCCCCAGCATTTT,CASSTVGGGNQPQHF
TRBV20-1,NA,TRBJ2-1,NA,TGCAGTGCTAGCGGGCTACTTACGAATGAGCAGTTCTTC,CSASGLLTNEQFF
TRBV18,TRBD1,TRBJ2-7,many,TGTGCCAGCTCCCGACCGGGACAGGTCTACGAGCAGTACTTC,CASSRPGQVYEQYF
TRBV11-2,NA,TRBJ2-2,many,TGTGCCAGCAGCTTAGTTGGGCCGGGTATCACCGGGGAGCTGTTTTTT,CASSLVGPGITGELFF
TRBV7-2,TRBD2,TRBJ2-7,many,TGTGCCAGCAGCCACATAGCGGGAGTGGGCTACGAGCAGTACTTC,CASSHIAGVGYEQYF
TRBV11-3,TRBD1,TRBJ2-1,many,TGTGCCAGTTCGGACAGGGTCGAGTTCAATGAGCAGTTCTTC,CASSDRVEFNEQFF
TRBV15,NA,TRBJ1-1,many,TGTGCCACCAGCAGGGGCAAGGGCAGGGAAGCTTTCTTT,CATSRGKGREAFF
TRBV12-3/TRBV12-4,NA,TRBJ1-1,many,TGTGCCAGCAGCACCATGGGCACTGAAGCTTTCTTT,CASSTMGTEAFF
TRBV3-1,NA,TRBJ2-3,many,TGTGCCAGCAGCCAAGCGGGGGCCGGATCGGATACGCAGTATTTT,CASSQAGAGSDTQYF
TRBV6-1,TRBD2,TRBJ2-2,NA,TGTGCCAGCAGCCCCCCTAGCGGGAGGAACACCGGGGAGCTGTTTTTT,CASSPPSGRNTGELFF
TRBV12-3/TRBV12-4,NA,TRBJ2-1,many,TGTGCCAGCAGTTTAACCCTGACAGTTCCTGAGCAGTTCTTC,CASSLTLTVPEQFF
TRBV30,TRBD1,TRBJ1-4,many,TGTGCCTGGGGGACAGGAGCAACTAATGAAAAACTGTTTTTT,CAWGTGATNEKLFF
TRBV27,NA,TRBJ2-5,few,TGTGCCAGCACCGCACCCGGTTCGAAGACCCAGTACTTC,CASTAPGSKTQYF
TRBV3-1,NA,TRBJ1-1,many,TGTGCCAGCAGCACCGATTCCGGGACGGGAAACACTGAAGCTTTCTTT,CASSTDSGTGNTEAFF
TRBV7-9,TRBD1,TRBJ2-7,many,TGTGCCAGCAGCTTAGGACAGGGGGACAACGAGCAGTACTTC,CASSLGQGDNEQYF
TRBV7-9,TRBD1,TRBJ2-7,many,TGTGCCAGCAGAGCCGGACAGGGTTCCTACGAGCAGTACTTC,CASRAGQGSYEQYF
TRBV27,NA,TRBJ1-2,few,TGTGCCAGCCTCGGGCTAAGAAGTAACTATGGCTACACCTTC,CASLGLRSNYGYTF